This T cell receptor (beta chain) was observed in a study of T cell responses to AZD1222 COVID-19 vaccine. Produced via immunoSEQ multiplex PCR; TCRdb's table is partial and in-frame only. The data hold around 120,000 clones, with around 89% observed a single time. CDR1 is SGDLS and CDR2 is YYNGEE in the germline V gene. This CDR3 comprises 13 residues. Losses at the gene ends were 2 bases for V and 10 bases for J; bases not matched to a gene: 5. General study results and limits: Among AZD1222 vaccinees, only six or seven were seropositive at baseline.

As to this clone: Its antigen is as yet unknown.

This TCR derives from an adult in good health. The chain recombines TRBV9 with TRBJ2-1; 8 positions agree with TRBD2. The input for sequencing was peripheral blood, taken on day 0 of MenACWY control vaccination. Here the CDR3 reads CASSVGLAQEQFF. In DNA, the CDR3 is TGTGCCAGCAGCGTCGGACTAGCTCAGGAGCAGTTCTTC.